This is a list of T cell receptor beta chains from one sample in a study of technical replicates of blood from a handful of donors. The table came from immunoSEQ multiplex PCR; TCRdb's copy has only in-frame clones and leaves some out. The sample lists about 79,000 clones, 94% seen once, with under 0.3% in the top ten. Sequencing used T cells isolated from PBMCs. All receptors derive from a human donor in good health. CDR3s include the opening cysteine and the closing phenylalanine or tryptophan. Fields, in order: clone size, V gene, J gene, D gene, CDR3 length, CDR3 DNA, CDR3 protein. D genes are given only for firm matches. Clone size is stated in some rows and not others, as once, few, many or a class when expanded.

-	TRBV2	TRBJ2-5	-	13	TGTGCCAGCAACAGGGAACTACAAGAGACCCAGTACTTC	CASNRELQETQYF
-	TRBV6-1	TRBJ1-4	-	15	TGTGCCAGCAGTGAAGTCGCCGGAGCAAATGAAAAACTGTTTTTT	CASSEVAGANEKLFF
-	TRBV28	TRBJ1-1	-	15	TGTGCCAGCAGTTTAGGGGCCTTAAGGAACACTGAAGCTTTCTTT	CASSLGALRNTEAFF
-	TRBV5-1	TRBJ1-2	-	15	TGCGCCAGCAGCTTGGGGGTCAGGGGTAGCTATGGCTACACCTTC	CASSLGVRGSYGYTF
-	TRBV29-1	TRBJ2-1	TRBD2	13	TGCAGCGTTGTTCGGGGCGGGAGCGATGAGCAGTTCTTC	CSVVRGGSDEQFF
-	TRBV5-1	TRBJ1-4	TRBD1	15	TGCGCCAGCAGCGCAACAGGGGGGCAGGAGGAAAAACTGTTTTTT	CASSATGGQEEKLFF
-	TRBV25-1	TRBJ2-3	-	13	TGTGCCAGCAGTGAAACAAACACAGATACGCAGTATTTT	CASSETNTDTQYF
-	TRBV7-9	TRBJ2-7	TRBD1	16	TGTGCCAGCAGCCGAGTCTCGGGACAGGGGATCTACGAGCAGTACTTC	CASSRVSGQGIYEQYF
-	TRBV6-5	TRBJ2-7	-	15	TGTGCCAGCAGTTACGGCGGGAAGAGCTCCTACGAGCAGTACTTC	CASSYGGKSSYEQYF
-	TRBV10-2	TRBJ1-4	-	14	TGCGCCAGCAGTGAGTCCAGGCTTAATGAAAAACTGTTTTTT	CASSESRLNEKLFF
-	TRBV28	TRBJ1-5	-	16	TGTGCCAGCAGGTTGTTCGGCCTCAGGGGTAATCAGCCCCAGCATTTT	CASRLFGLRGNQPQHF
-	TRBV5-6	TRBJ2-7	-	15	TGTGCCAGCAGCTTGGCCCTGGCGCAGGGGAACCGCCAGTACTTC	CASSLALAQGNRQYF
-	TRBV28	TRBJ1-2	TRBD1	15	TGTGCCAGCAGGACTACAGGGGGCCGGGGCTATGGCTACACCTTC	CASRTTGGRGYGYTF
-	TRBV30	TRBJ2-7	-	13	TGTGCCTGCGCCCTATATACGAAACACGAGCAGTACTTC	CACALYTKHEQYF
-	TRBV5-4	TRBJ2-3	TRBD2	16	TGTGCCAGCAGCTCCACTAGCGGGAGGGCCAGAGATACGCAGTATTTT	CASSSTSGRARDTQYF
-	TRBV27	TRBJ2-1	TRBD1	12	TGTGGCTCCGGGACAGCGATAAATGAGCAGTTCTTC	CGSGTAINEQFF
once	TRBV27	TRBJ2-2	TRBD1	16	TGTGCCAGCAGTTTAGTGATAGGGACAGAATCCGGGGAGCTGTTTTTT	CASSLVIGTESGELFF
-	TRBV5-6	TRBJ2-7	-	15	TGTGCCAGCAGCTTGGAAGGACTGAGCTCCTACGAGCAGTACTTC	CASSLEGLSSYEQYF
once	TRBV19	TRBJ1-1	TRBD1	17	TGTGCCAGTAGTATAGTAGCACAGGGGGCGATGAACACTGAAGCTTTCTTT	CASSIVAQGAMNTEAFF
once	TRBV6-1	TRBJ2-1	-	11	TGTGCCAGCAGTCACTTCGATGAGCAGTTCTTC	CASSHFDEQFF
-	TRBV7-9	TRBJ2-7	-	11	TGTGCCAGCAGCTTACTGTTCGAGCAGTACTTC	CASSLLFEQYF
-	TRBV28	TRBJ2-1	-	11	TGTGCCAGCGGGAGGTACAATGAGCAGTTCTTC	CASGRYNEQFF
-	TRBV28	TRBJ2-6	TRBD1	14	TGTGCCAGCAGTTCGACAGGGAAGGTCAACGTCCTGACTTTC	CASSSTGKVNVLTF
-	TRBV30	TRBJ2-1	-	19	TGTGCCTGGGCCGGAGGGGAAAACTGGGGTCGGTGGACTTACAATGAGCAGTTCTTC	CAWAGGENWGRWTYNEQFF
-	TRBV29-1	TRBJ2-7	TRBD1	13	TGCAGCGTTGGGGGACAGGGTAGCTACGAGCAGTACTTC	CSVGGQGSYEQYF
-	TRBV5-1	TRBJ2-1	TRBD2	15	TGCGCCAGCAGCTTGGCCGTAGCGGGGGGTAATGAGCAGTTCTTC	CASSLAVAGGNEQFF
-	TRBV28	TRBJ2-5	TRBD1	14	TGTGCCAGCAGCCTCGGACAGGGTTGGGAGACCCAGTACTTC	CASSLGQGWETQYF
-	TRBV9	TRBJ2-3	TRBD2	17	TGTGCCAGCAGCGTAGCGGGGCTAGCGGGGGGCGGAGATACGCAGTATTTT	CASSVAGLAGGGDTQYF
-	TRBV5-6	TRBJ2-3	TRBD2	16	TGTGCCAGCAGCTTGACTTTGAGCGGGGGTTCAGATACGCAGTATTTT	CASSLTLSGGSDTQYF
-	TRBV6-4	TRBJ2-3	-	14	TGTGCCAGCAGTGAGGGGGGATCCACAGATACGCAGTATTTT	CASSEGGSTDTQYF
-	TRBV5-1	TRBJ2-7	-	14	TGCGCCAGCAGCTTGACAGGGATGGCCTACGAGCAGTACTTC	CASSLTGMAYEQYF
-	TRBV13	TRBJ2-1	TRBD1	14	TGTGCCAGCAGCTTAGGGGCAGGGGGCAATGAGCAGTTCTTC	CASSLGAGGNEQFF
-	TRBV4-2	TRBJ2-3	TRBD2	16	TGTGCCAGCAGCCACGGGACTAGCGGATCCACAGATACGCAGTATTTT	CASSHGTSGSTDTQYF
-	TRBV6-5	TRBJ1-1	-	14	TGTGCCAGCAGTTACTCATCGGGAGGTACTGAAGCTTTCTTT	CASSYSSGGTEAFF
-	TRBV27	TRBJ2-3	-	14	TGTGCCAGCTCGGACCGCTCTAGGGGGGATACGCAGTATTTT	CASSDRSRGDTQYF
few	TRBV19	TRBJ1-1	-	13	TGTGCCAGTAGTTCGCAGGGTAACACTGAAGCTTTCTTT	CASSSQGNTEAFF
-	TRBV19	TRBJ1-1	-	12	TGTGCCAGTAGTATGGGGGCAGTCGAAGCTTTCTTT	CASSMGAVEAFF
-	TRBV27	TRBJ1-1	-	12	TGTGCCAGCAAATTCGGGAACACTGAAGCTTTCTTT	CASKFGNTEAFF
-	TRBV7-9	TRBJ2-7	-	11	TGTGCCAGCAGCATTTCTAGGGAGCAGTACTTC	CASSISREQYF
-	TRBV27	TRBJ2-7	-	14	TGTGCCGTTCGCGGGACTCCAGCGAGCCGGGAGCAGTACTTC	CAVRGTPASREQYF
-	TRBV15	TRBJ2-7	-	17	TGTGCCACCAGCAGAGATCTTGGGGGCGCGAGCTCCTACGAGCAGTACTTC	CATSRDLGGASSYEQYF
-	TRBV2	TRBJ2-7	TRBD1	17	TGTGCCAGCGATCCCGGCCCGGGACAGCGTGTCTCCTACGAGCAGTACTTC	CASDPGPGQRVSYEQYF
-	TRBV28	TRBJ2-3	-	13	TGTGCCAGCAGTTCCGGGAGCACAGATACGCAGTATTTT	CASSSGSTDTQYF
-	TRBV28	TRBJ2-7	TRBD2	16	TGTGCCAGCAGTTTAGATCTGCGGGAGGGTGTAGACGAGCAGTACTTC	CASSLDLREGVDEQYF